Included here is one TCR beta chain sequence, with context. Its antigen is unknown. The input lacks base qualities; no much larger clone sits a single base away. Trimming leaves V shorter by 7 bases and J shorter by 0 bases, with the junction holding 10 bases beyond the gene matches. The germline V gene sets CDR1 to MDHEN and CDR2 to SYDVKM. The CDR3 numbers 17 residues from cysteine through phenylalanine. This entry keeps only the CDR3 DNA: 51 bases, framed from base 1. The data belong to a study of cytomegalovirus exposure and HLA in healthy donors (dated by TCRdb to between 2016 and 2019). With respect to the entire study: A later analysis indicated that the 90 to 150 validation repertoires were generated on the platform also employed for the 670 or so repertoires of the first cohort. High-throughput TCR immunosequencing, statistical association of individual TCRs with disease status, and machine learning were combined to predict cytomegalovirus infection status. A separate validation cohort of 100 to 150 different subjects was used in addition to the 666-subject first cohort. The aim of the study was to test whether cataloging public T cell receptors could identify signatures of past pathogen exposure.

The donors belonged to the validation cohort of approximately 130 subjects, which was separate from the roughly 700-subject first cohort. Study-wide findings and limitations: A later analysis found that TCRs clustered in the first cohort also tended to co-occur in the 95 to 150 validation repertoires, with 90% to 95% of cluster scores above 0. Most TCR sequences were seen in very few donors, while some public TCRs were found in many individuals. Three of the identified cytomegalovirus-associated TCR beta chains were confirmed in vitro to be specific for cytomegalovirus antigens. The classifier was reported to diagnose cytomegalovirus status with high specificity and sensitivity in both the original and validation cohorts. According to the authors, the approach could potentially be generalized to other disease states and immunological phenotypes. A later analysis lacked HLA typing for the validation cohort, so it scored co-occurrence in that cohort across all 110 or so repertoires. The study listed 150 to 200 TCR beta chains as associated with cytomegalovirus.

The library relied on the immunoSEQ multiplex PCR assay. The paper's processing steps were these. A statistical classification framework was built to diagnose cytomegalovirus status from the catalog of TCR beta chain sequences. TCRdb mirrors the immuneACCESS table, restricted to in-frame sequences. Some clones are absent from its copies; in checked studies, under half trace to an unresolved V gene, and the reason for the others is unknown. V and J calls plus clone size are reproduced from that table; the DNA served to infer D and trimming. Counted in this sample were 57,000 or so clones; 90% to 96% of them appeared once. The ten largest clones represent around 0.83% of the sample.

The sequencing sample was made of PBMCs. The sequence was collected from a man between 18 and 35 years old in good health and CMV-seronegative. This sequence uses TRBV28 and TRBJ2-1, and 9 bases in between align with TRBD2. Here is the DNA: TGTGCCAGCATGATTTCCGGACTAGCGCCCTCCTACAATGAGCAGTTCTTC. Protein translation: CASMISGLAPSYNEQFF.